Sequencing of this T cell receptor beta chain was carried out in a study of T cells after yellow fever vaccination. Study summary: SMART-Seq v4 Ultra Low Input prepared the low-cell-number fractions.

Template-switching 5'RACE yielded the TCR cDNA; a universal primer site and UMIs were added in the process. One entry per CDR3 protein results from TCRdb running MiXCR on the 5' RACE reads. This sample yields about 160,000 distinct CDR3 sequences, of which about 7% are seen a single time; 2.5% to 3% belongs to the top ten. Whole-study findings and limits: Abundant contaminating clonotypes from the bulk population could appear in FACS-sorted repertoires. Booster sampling recovered most clones from primary vaccination (approximately 97% CD4, approximately 90% CD8).

This CDR3 region has 13 residues. The germline V gene has CDR1 SEHNR and CDR2 FQNEAQ (reference sequence). Of note for this clonotype: Antigen unknown. A much larger clone is a single base away; this may be a read error.

The sample was CD4+ T cells sorted from PBMCs, taken about 5 days after the first yellow fever vaccination. This chain connects TRBV7-9 to TRBJ1-6; no definite D call. This sequence was found in a man aged 18 to 30 who received the YFV17D yellow fever vaccine. CDR3 loop: CASSLDNNSPLRF. CDR3 DNA sequence: TGTGCCAGCAGCTTAGACAATAATTCACCCCTCCGCTTT.